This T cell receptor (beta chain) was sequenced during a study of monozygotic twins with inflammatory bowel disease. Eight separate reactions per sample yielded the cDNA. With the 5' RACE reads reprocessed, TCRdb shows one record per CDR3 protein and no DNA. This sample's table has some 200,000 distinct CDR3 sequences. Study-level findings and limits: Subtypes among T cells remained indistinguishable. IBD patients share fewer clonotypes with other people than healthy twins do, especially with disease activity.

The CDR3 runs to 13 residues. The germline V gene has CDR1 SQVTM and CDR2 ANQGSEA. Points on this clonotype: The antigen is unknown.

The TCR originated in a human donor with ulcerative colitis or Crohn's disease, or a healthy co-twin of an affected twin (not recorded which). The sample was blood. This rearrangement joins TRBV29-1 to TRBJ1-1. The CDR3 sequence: CSTSSGVYTEAFF.